This T cell receptor beta chain was captured by sequencing in a study of blood T cell repertoires in COVID-19. For the study at large: The United States, Italy and Spain supplied acute and convalescent COVID-19 samples. T cells, B-cell-depleted T cells, or PBMCs provided the cDNA or gDNA that served as material.

Study processing details: From reference gene primer amplification, estimates of nucleated cell counts were derived. Profiled with immunoSEQ multiplex PCR; TCRdb holds only in-frame clones, not every one. V and J calls and clone size come straight from that table; D and trimming were deduced from the DNA. The sample holds 50,000 to 70,000 clones, approximately 79% seen once. Trimming removed 8 bases from V and 8 bases from J, with 12 bases in between. This CDR3 spans 11 amino acids. CDR1 and CDR2 from the germline V gene are MNHNY and SVGAGI (reference sequence). Sequenced input: peripheral blood. This receptor was obtained from a man in his fifties or sixties with acute or convalescent COVID-19. The chain has TRBV6-6 and TRBJ2-5; perhaps TRBD2 as D (6 bases). In DNA form, the CDR3 reads TGTGCCAGCGGACACGGGGGAACCCAGTACTTC. This sequence encodes CASGHGGTQYF.